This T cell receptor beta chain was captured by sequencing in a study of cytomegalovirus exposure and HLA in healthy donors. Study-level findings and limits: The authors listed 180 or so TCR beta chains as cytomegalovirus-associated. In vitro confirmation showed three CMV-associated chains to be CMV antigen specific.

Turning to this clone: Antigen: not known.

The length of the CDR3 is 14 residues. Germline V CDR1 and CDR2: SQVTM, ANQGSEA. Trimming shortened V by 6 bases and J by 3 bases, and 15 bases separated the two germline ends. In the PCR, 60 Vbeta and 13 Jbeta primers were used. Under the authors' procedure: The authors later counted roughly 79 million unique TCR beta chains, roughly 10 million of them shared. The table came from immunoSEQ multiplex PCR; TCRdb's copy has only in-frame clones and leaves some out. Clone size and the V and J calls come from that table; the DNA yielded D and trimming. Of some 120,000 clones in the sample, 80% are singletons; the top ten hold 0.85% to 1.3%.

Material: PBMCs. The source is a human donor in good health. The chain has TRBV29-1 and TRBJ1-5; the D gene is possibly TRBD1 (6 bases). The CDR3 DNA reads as TGCAGCGTAGCCGGGGAGGGGGACAATCAGCCCCAGCATTTT. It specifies CSVAGEGDNQPQHF. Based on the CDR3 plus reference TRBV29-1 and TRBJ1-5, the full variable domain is SAVISQKPSRDICQRGTSLTIQCQVDSQVTMMFWYRQQPGQSLTLIATANQGSEATYESGFVIDKFPISRPNLTFSTLTVSNMSPEDSSIYLCSVAGEGDNQPQHFGDGTRLSIL.